This entry concerns a single TCR beta chain. The sample belongs to a study of cytomegalovirus exposure and HLA in healthy donors. The V gene lost 2 bases and the J gene lost 6 bases, with 8 bases spanning the gap. Germline V CDR1 and CDR2: LNHDA, SQIVND (reference sequence). The CDR3 contains 13 residues. The primer mix had 60 Vbeta and 13 Jbeta primers. Some clones are missing from TCRdb's copy, which holds only in-frame ones; the method was immunoSEQ multiplex PCR. The sample has about 250,000 clones, about four fifths seen once; the top ten hold about 0.28%. The receptor comes from a girl aged 2 to 10 in good health and CMV-seronegative. The V gene is TRBV19, the J gene TRBJ2-1, with D possibly being TRBD1 (5 bases). The material sequenced was PBMCs. The CDR3 DNA reads TGTGCCAGTAGTATAAGGGGATCCAATGAGCAGTTCTTC. Amino acid sequence: CASSIRGSNEQFF.